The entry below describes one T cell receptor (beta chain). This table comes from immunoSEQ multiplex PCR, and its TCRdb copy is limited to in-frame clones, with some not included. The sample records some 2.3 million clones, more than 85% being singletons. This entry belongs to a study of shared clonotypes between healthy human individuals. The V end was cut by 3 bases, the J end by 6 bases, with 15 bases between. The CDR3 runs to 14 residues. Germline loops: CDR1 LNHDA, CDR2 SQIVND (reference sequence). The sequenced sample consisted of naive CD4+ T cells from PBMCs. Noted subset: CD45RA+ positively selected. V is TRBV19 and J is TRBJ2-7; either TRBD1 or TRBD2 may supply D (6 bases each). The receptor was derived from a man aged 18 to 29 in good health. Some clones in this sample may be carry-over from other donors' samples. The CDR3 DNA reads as TGTGCCAGTAGTATCTCCGGGGGCTTAGGCGAGCAGTACTTC. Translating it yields CASSISGGLGEQYF. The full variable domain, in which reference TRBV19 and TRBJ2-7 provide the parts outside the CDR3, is DGGITQSPKYLFRKEGQNVTLSCEQNLNHDAMYWYRQDPGQGLRLIYYSQIVNDFQKGDIAEGYSVSREKKESFPLTVTSAQKNPTAFYLCASSISGGLGEQYFGPGTRLTVT.